These 17 T cell receptor beta chains came from one sample sequenced in a study of cytomegalovirus exposure and HLA in healthy donors. Primers: 60 Vbeta forward and 13 Jbeta reverse. TCRdb's copy holds only in-frame clones and misses some; the assay was immunoSEQ multiplex PCR. The table records over 150,000 clones, approximately 80% of them present only once. Sequences were obtained from PBMCs. The receptor set was obtained from a woman under 40 in good health and CMV-seropositive.

CDR3 nucleotide sequence: TGTGCCAGCAGTTTCGCCCGGGACACCTACAATGAGCAGTTCTTC. Amino acid sequence: CASSFARDTYNEQFF. The V gene is TRBV28, the J gene TRBJ2-1; tentative D call: TRBD1 (6 bases). The CDR3 contains 15 residues. V lost 3 bases and J lost 2, with 11 bases in between. Per germline, CDR1 MDHEN and CDR2 SYDVKM.

V gene TRBV5-1 combines with J gene TRBJ2-7; 7 nucleotides agree with TRBD1. There are 15 residues in the CDR3. Germline V gene sequence: CDR1 SGHRS, CDR2 YFSETQ. With V trimmed by 0 bases and J by 2 bases, 5 bases remained unmatched. The CDR3, as DNA: TGCGCCAGCAGCTTGGTACAGGGGAGCCCCTACGAGCAGTACTTC. Its translation is CASSLVQGSPYEQYF.

The rearrangement links TRBV18 to TRBJ1-5, with D perhaps matching TRBD1 (5 bases). Germline CDR1 and CDR2: KGHSH and LQKENI. V lost 1 base and J lost 2, with 9 bases in between. CDR3 length: 15 residues. The CDR3 sequence is CASSPRGEGNQPQHF. The CDR3 bases are TGTGCCAGCTCACCACGGGGGGAGGGCAATCAGCCCCAGCATTTT.

The chain is built from TRBV5-1 and TRBJ1-2; a weak D match, TRBD1 (5 bases). CDR1 and CDR2 from the germline V gene are SGHRS and YFSETQ. V lost 4 bases, J lost 5 bases, and 18 bases lay in between. The CDR3 is 15 residues long. CDR3 in DNA: TGCGCCAGCAGCCCTACCCATGGAGGGGAATATGGCTACACCTTC. As protein: CASSPTHGGEYGYTF.

The gene calls are TRBV11-3 and TRBJ1-1; a possible D gene is TRBD1 (6 bases). This CDR3 has 14 amino acids. Per germline, CDR1 SGHNT and CDR2 YENEEA. V was cut by 5 bases and J by 5 bases, with 15 bases left in between. The CDR3 loop reads CASSPAGGRTEAFF. The CDR3 nucleotides are TGTGCCAGCAGCCCCGCCGGGGGGCGGACTGAAGCTTTCTTT.

The chain links TRBV11-3 to TRBJ2-1; 14 bases match TRBD2. After removal of 1 base from V and 8 bases from J, the junction contained 7 bases not matched to a gene. In germline, CDR1 is SGHNT, CDR2 YENEEA. CDR3 length equals 17 residues. Here the CDR3 reads CASSLGRLAGGSDEQFF. The CDR3 DNA is TGTGCCAGCAGCTTAGGGCGACTAGCGGGGGGGTCGGATGAGCAGTTCTTC.

The V call is TRBV6-5, the J call TRBJ1-5, with a tentative D call TRBD1 (5 bases). V was trimmed by 5 bases and J by 4 bases, leaving 9 bases between them. Germline CDR1 reads MNHEY; CDR2 reads SVGAGI. The CDR3 loop spans 13 amino acids. The DNA for the CDR3 is TGTGCCAGCAGTCGACAGACAAATCAGCCCCAGCATTTT. Translation: CASSRQTNQPQHF.

The chain carries TRBV5-4 and TRBJ1-1; possible D gene TRBD1, 6 bases. The CDR3 is made up of 15 amino acids. CDR1 and CDR2 (germline): SGHNT, YYREEE (reference sequence). V lost 4 bases, J lost 4 bases, and 17 bases lay in between. CDR3 DNA: TGTGCCAGCAGCCTACGAGGGGGTTTCGGCACTGAAGCTTTCTTT. Protein: CASSLRGGFGTEAFF.

V is TRBV14 and J is TRBJ2-7; D may be TRBD1 (7 bases). The CDR3 spans 16 residues. V lost 0 bases to trimming and J lost 6 bases, with 18 bases between them. Germline CDR1 and CDR2: SGHDN and FVKESK. Here the CDR3 DNA reads TGTGCCAGCAGCCAAGATTTCGGCAGGGGGGATTTCGAGCAGTACTTC. This encodes CASSQDFGRGDFEQYF. Filled out from reference TRBV14 and TRBJ2-7, the complete variable domain reads EAGVTQFPSHSVIEKGQTVTLRCDPISGHDNLYWYRRVMGKEIKFLLHFVKESKQDESGMPNNRFLAERTGGTYSTLKVQPAELEDSGVYFCASSQDFGRGDFEQYFGPGTRLTVT.

The V and J genes are TRBV7-2 and TRBJ1-3; 9 bases are shared with TRBD1. Unmatched junction bases numbered 2, after V lost 5 bases and J lost 3 bases. In germline, CDR1 is SGHTA, CDR2 FQGNSA. The CDR3 sequence is 14 residues long. For the CDR3, the DNA is TGTGCCAGCAGCACAGGGGGCGGTGGAAACACCATATATTTT. This codes for CASSTGGGGNTIYF. Full variable domain (outside the CDR3, taken from reference TRBV7-2 and TRBJ1-3): GAGVSQSPSNKVTEKGKDVELRCDPISGHTALYWYRQSLGQGLEFLIYFQGNSAPDKSGLPSDRFSAERTGGSVSTLTIQRTQQEDSAVYLCASSTGGGGNTIYFGEGSWLTVV.

The chain employs TRBV5-1 and TRBJ2-3; D perhaps matches TRBD2 (6 bases). The V end was cut by 4 bases, the J end by 1 base, with 13 bases between. The CDR3 is 15 amino acids. Germline V gene lookup returns CDR1 SGHRS and CDR2 YFSETQ. CDR3 in amino acids: CASSPGLSRTDTQYF. The CDR3 DNA reads TGCGCCAGCAGCCCGGGACTCTCCCGCACAGATACGCAGTATTTT.

This clone was counted a single time. The chain joins TRBV7-2 to TRBJ2-5; weak D call: TRBD2 (5 bases). CDR1 is SGHTA, CDR2 FQGNSA, per germline. With 5 bases removed from V and 5 bases from J, the gap between germline ends came to 12 bases. The CDR3 has 13 residues. Written as DNA, the CDR3 is TGTGCCAGCAGCACAACTAGAACCGAGACCCAGTACTTC. Its translation: CASSTTRTETQYF.

The chain joins TRBV5-6 to TRBJ1-2; 9 bases match TRBD1. CDR1 is SGHDT, CDR2 YYEEEE, per germline. CDR3 length: 13 residues. V shed 5 bases, J shed 7 bases, and the junction held 6 bases outside the gene matches. As DNA, the CDR3 is TGTGCCAGCAGATACAGGGGGCGGCGTGGCTACACCTTC. Protein sequence: CASRYRGRRGYTF.

The genes are TRBV5-1 and TRBJ2-1; D possibly corresponds to TRBD1 (6 bases). The CDR3 loop spans 16 amino acids. Trimming cost V 0 bases and J 4 bases, with 14 bases left between them. Germline V gene sequence: CDR1 SGHRS, CDR2 YFSETQ. The DNA of the CDR3 is TGCGCCAGCAGCTTGGAAGGGTGGGGGCGGTACAATGAGCAGTTCTTC. It codes for CASSLEGWGRYNEQFF. Using reference TRBV5-1 and TRBJ2-1 for the parts outside the CDR3, the full variable domain is KAGVTQTPRYLIKTRGQQVTLSCSPISGHRSVSWYQQTPGQGLQFLFEYFSETQRNKGNFPGRFSGRQFSNSRSEMNVSTLELGDSALYLCASSLEGWGRYNEQFFGPGTRLTVL.

This sequence joins TRBV15 and TRBJ1-3; no definite D call. CDR3 length: 15 amino acids. CDR1 and CDR2 from the germline V gene are LNHNV and YYDKDF (reference sequence). Between the trimmed V and J ends, which lost 1 base and 4 bases, there was a span of 11 bases. CDR3 sequence reads: CATSRGALLGNTIYF. CDR3 sequence (DNA): TGTGCCACCAGCAGAGGGGCGTTACTGGGAAACACCATATATTTT. The variable domain in full, completed from reference TRBV15 and TRBJ1-3, reads DAMVIQNPRYQVTQFGKPVTLSCSQTLNHNVMYWYQQKSSQAPKLLFHYYDKDFNNEADTPDNFQSRRPNTSFCFLDIRSPGLGDTAMYLCATSRGALLGNTIYFGEGSWLTVV.

This chain connects TRBV9 to TRBJ2-1; D is possibly TRBD2 (7 bases). Trimming stripped 2 bases from V and 1 base from J, with 13 bases between. Germline loops: CDR1 SGDLS, CDR2 YYNGEE. CDR3 size: 16 residues. CDR3 residues: CASSVGGGQSYNEQFF. CDR3 in DNA: TGTGCCAGCAGCGTTGGGGGGGGCCAGTCCTACAATGAGCAGTTCTTC. Full variable domain (remainder filled in from reference TRBV9 and TRBJ2-1): DSGVTQTPKHLITATGQRVTLRCSPRSGDLSVYWYQQSLDQGLQFLIQYYNGEERAKGNILERFSAQQFPDLHSELNLSSLELGDSALYFCASSVGGGQSYNEQFFGPGTRLTVL.

This clone was counted once. The chain carries TRBV4-3 and TRBJ1-1; 9 nucleotides line up with TRBD1. Trimming removed 3 bases from V and 5 bases from J; junction bases left unmatched: 16. CDR3 length: 18 residues. Germline V CDR1 and CDR2: LGHNA, YSLEER. This CDR3 reads CASSHIPGQGTPVTEAFF. In DNA form, the CDR3 reads TGCGCCAGCAGCCATATACCGGGACAGGGAACCCCAGTGACTGAAGCTTTCTTT.